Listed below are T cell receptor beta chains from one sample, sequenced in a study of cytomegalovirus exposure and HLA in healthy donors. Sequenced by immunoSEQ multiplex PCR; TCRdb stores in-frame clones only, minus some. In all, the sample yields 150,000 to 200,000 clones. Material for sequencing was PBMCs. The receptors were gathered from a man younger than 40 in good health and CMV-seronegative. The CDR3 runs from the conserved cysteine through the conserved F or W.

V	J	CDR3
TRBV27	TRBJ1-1	CASSWGGGEAFF
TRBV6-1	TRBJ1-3	CASMPGLSGNTIYF
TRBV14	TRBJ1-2	CASSQAITGLHGYTF
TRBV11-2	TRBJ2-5	CASSLTSGGVETQYF
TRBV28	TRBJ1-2	CASSLTGGFWNYGYTF
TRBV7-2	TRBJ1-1	CASSLRLRAHTPEAFF
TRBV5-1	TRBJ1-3	CASSFLDMGNTIYF
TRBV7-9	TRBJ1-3	CASSFGRAMGNTIYF
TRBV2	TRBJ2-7	CASYRDSTYEQYF
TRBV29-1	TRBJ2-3	CSVTADTQYF
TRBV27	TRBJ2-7	CASSPDRVGQYF
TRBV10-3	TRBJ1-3	CAISESGGQRISNTIYF
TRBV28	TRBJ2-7	CASSLFSGSMAEQYF
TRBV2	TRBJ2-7	CASSDWTGANEQYF
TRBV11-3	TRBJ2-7	CASSLPGQGFYEQYF
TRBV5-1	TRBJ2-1	CASTGTSGYNEQFF
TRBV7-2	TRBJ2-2	CASSLTSDPGIGELFF
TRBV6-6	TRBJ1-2	CASSSSIGQESTF
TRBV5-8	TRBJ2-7	CASSVKRGYEQYF
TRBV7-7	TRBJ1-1	CASRNTEAFF
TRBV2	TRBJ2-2	CASKGGSNTGELFF
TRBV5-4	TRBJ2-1	CASRPTAMSYNEQFF
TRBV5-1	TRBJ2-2	CASSRSSGRSTGELFF
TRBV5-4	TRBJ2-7	CASSLGTVPSYEQYF
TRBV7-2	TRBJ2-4	CASSAGLPVGKNIQYF
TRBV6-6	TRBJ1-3	CASSSYRDSSGNTIYF
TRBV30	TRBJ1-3	CAWGGKGANSGNTIYF
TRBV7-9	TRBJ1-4	CASSQWGATNEKLFF
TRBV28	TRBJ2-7	CASSLLTSGTFYEQYF
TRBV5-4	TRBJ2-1	CASRGTEEQFF
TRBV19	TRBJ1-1	CASSPQHGSTTNSEAFF
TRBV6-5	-	CASSYSRGQVYEQYF
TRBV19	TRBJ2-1	CASSITRPPLNNEQFF
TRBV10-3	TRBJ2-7	CAISGLAGGYEQYF
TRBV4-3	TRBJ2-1	CASSQDYGTSLHYEQFF
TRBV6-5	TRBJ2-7	CASSAGDRTSVQYF
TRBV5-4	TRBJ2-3	CASSLTRGGRSDTQYF
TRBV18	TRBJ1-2	CASSVGGANYGYTF
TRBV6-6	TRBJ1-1	CASSPNTEAFF
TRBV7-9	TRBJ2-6	CASSLKKGDRIAGANVLTF
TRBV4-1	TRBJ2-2	CASSQGLAYTGELFF
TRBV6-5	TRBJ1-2	CASSYSGQSYTF
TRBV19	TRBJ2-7	CASSTNRGNEQYF
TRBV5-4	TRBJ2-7	CASSLDIISYEQYF
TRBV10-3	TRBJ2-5	CAITRERGETQYF
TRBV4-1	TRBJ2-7	CASSKQGPFSYEQYF
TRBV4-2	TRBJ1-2	CASSQEFDRGDYGYTF
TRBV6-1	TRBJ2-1	CASTGVDGYNEQFF
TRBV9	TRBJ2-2	CASSKSGTGGLTGELFF
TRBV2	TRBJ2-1	CASSDPQGAYNEQFF
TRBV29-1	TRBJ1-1	CSVAGQGGDTEAFF
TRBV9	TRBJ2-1	CASSPAGQYNEQFF
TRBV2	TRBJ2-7	CASSLGQVYEQYF
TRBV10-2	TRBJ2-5	CASSGFRTRETQYF
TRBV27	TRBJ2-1	CASSFWAGSNEQFF